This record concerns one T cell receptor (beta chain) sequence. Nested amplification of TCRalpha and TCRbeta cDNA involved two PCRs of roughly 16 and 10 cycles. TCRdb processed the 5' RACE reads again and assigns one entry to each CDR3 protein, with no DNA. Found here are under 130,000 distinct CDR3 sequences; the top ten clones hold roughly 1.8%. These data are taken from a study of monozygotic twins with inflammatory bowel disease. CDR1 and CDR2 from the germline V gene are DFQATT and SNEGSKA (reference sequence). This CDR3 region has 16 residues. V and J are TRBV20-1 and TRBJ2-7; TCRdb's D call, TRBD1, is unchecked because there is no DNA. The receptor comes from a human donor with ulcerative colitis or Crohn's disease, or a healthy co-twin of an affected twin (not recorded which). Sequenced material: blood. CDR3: CSARDLTGIVVYEQYF.